This T cell receptor beta chain derives from a study of blood T cell repertoires in COVID-19. Overall study: The origin of the acute and convalescent COVID-19 samples was the United States, Italy and Spain.

The ends were cut back, 3 bases at V and 8 bases at J, with 8 bases in the middle. This CDR3 comprises 13 residues. In the original processing: The authors estimated nucleated cell counts from reference gene primer amplification. Profiling relied on immunoSEQ multiplex PCR, and the TCRdb table lists in-frame clones only, not all of them. That table is the source of V, J and clone size, and D and trimming were worked out from the DNA. The repertoire includes roughly 300,000 clones, about 89% of them detected once, and approximately 8% sits in the top ten. This chain uses TRBV12-3 or TRBV12-4 with TRBJ1-6; weak D call: TRBD1 (6 bases). The source is a woman in her forties or fifties who had recovered from COVID-19. The sequencing input was peripheral blood. CDR3: CASSLDRYSPLHF. The CDR3 bases are TGTGCCAGCAGTTTGGACAGATATTCACCCCTCCACTTT.